Listed here is a single TCR beta chain. Its antigen is as yet unknown. The data were obtained in a study of cytomegalovirus exposure and HLA in healthy donors. Study observations and caveats: According to an earlier analysis, most TCR beta V segments yielded productive rearrangements about 90% or about 30% of the time.

With 5 bases removed from V and 2 bases from J, the gap between germline ends came to 16 bases. CDR3 length: 15 residues. Germline V gene lookup returns CDR1 MNHEY and CDR2 SVGAGI. This PCR relied on a set of 60 Vbeta primers and 13 Jbeta primers. Sequencing used immunoSEQ multiplex PCR; TCRdb keeps in-frame clones, though not all of them. The table has about 61,000 clones, 70% to 80% seen once. The chain has TRBV6-5 and TRBJ2-7; D is perhaps TRBD1 (6 bases). Sequencing was carried out using PBMCs. The receptor was isolated from a middle-aged man in good health and CMV-seropositive. The DNA for the CDR3 is TGTGCCAGCAGTAAATCTGACAGGCTGACCTACGAGCAGTACTTC. This sequence encodes CASSKSDRLTYEQYF.